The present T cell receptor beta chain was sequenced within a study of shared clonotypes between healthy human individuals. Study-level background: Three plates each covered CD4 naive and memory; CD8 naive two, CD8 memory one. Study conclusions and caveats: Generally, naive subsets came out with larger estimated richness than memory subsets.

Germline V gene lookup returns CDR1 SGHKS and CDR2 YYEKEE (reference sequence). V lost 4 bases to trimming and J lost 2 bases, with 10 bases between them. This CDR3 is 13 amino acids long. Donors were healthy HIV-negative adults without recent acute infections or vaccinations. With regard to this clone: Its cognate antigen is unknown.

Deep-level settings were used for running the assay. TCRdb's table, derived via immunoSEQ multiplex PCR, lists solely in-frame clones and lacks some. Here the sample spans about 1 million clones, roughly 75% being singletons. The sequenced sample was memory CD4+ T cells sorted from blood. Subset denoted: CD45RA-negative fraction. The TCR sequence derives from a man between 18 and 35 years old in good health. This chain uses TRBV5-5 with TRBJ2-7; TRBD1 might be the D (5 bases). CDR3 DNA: TGTGCCAGCAGCCCCCAGGGTCCCTACGAGCAGTACTTC. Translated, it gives CASSPQGPYEQYF.